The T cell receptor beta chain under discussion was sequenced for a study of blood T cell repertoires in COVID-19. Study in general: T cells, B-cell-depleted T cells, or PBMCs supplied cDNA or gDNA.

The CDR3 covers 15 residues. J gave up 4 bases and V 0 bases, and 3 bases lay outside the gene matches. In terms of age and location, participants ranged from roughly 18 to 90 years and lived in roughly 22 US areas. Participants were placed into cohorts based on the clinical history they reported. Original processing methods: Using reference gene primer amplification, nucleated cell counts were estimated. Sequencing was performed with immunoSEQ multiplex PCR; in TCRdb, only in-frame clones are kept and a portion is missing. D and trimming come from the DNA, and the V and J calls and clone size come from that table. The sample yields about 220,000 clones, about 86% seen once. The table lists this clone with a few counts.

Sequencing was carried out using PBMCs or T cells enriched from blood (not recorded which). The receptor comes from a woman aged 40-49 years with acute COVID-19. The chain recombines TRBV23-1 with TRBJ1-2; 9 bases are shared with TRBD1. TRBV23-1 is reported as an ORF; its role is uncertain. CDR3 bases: TGCGCCAGCAGTCAATCGTACAGGGGGCTCTATGGCTACACCTTC. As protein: CASSQSYRGLYGYTF.